This entry lists 24 T cell receptor beta chains sequenced from one sample in a study of early T cells in non-severe SARS-CoV-2 infection. MiXCR, applied by TCRdb to the 5' RACE reads, yields one record per CDR3 protein. The sample records 40,000 to 45,000 distinct CDR3 sequences, around 6.1% being singletons. Sequenced material: whole blood, taken at baseline. The receptors shown here come from an adult who was a healthcare worker with PCR-confirmed SARS-CoV-2 infection or an uninfected control (not recorded which).

V usage is TRBV24-1 and J usage is TRBJ2-1; possible D gene TRBD2, 6 bases. This CDR3 comprises 13 residues. Germline V gene lookup returns CDR1 KGHDR and CDR2 SFDVKD. V lost 5 bases, J lost 8 bases, and 12 bases lay in between. Here the CDR3 reads CATSVGSGDEQFF. DNA for the CDR3: TGTGCCACCAGTGTGGGTAGCGGAGATGAGCAGTTCTTC.

This clonotype was detected many times. The chain has TRBV6-5 and TRBJ2-1; TRBD2 might be the D (5 bases). The ends were cut back, 5 bases at V and 4 bases at J, with 9 bases in the middle. The V gene's germline CDR1 is MNHEY and CDR2 SVGAGI. CDR3 length: 13 amino acids. The CDR3 protein is CASSRTGYNEQFF. Here the CDR3 DNA reads TGTGCCAGCAGTAGGACTGGATACAATGAGCAGTTCTTC.

This clonotype came up a few times. The chain has TRBV6-6 and TRBJ2-3; possibly TRBD1 for D (5 bases). Germline CDR1 is MNHNY and CDR2 is SVGAGI (reference sequence). Trimming stripped 6 bases from V and 5 bases from J, with 15 bases between. This CDR3 contains 14 residues. The DNA for the CDR3 is TGTGCCAGCAGCCACCCCCTAGGGGTAGATACGCAGTATTTT. This translates into CASSHPLGVDTQYF.

This clonotype occurred many times. This CDR3 is CASSWGPLGGEETQYF. In nucleotides, the CDR3 is TGCGCCAGCAGCTGGGGACCGCTCGGCGGGGAGGAGACCCAGTACTTC. This chain links TRBV5-1 with TRBJ2-5, with TRBD2 as a possible D gene (6 bases). CDR3 length: 16 residues. V lost 3 bases to trimming and J lost 5 bases, with 20 bases between them. CDR1 is SGHRS, CDR2 YFSETQ, per germline.

This clonotype was seen at least ten times. This chain connects TRBV12-3 or TRBV12-4 to TRBJ2-3; TRBD2 matches at 9 bases. The CDR3 is 16 residues long. J lost 2 bases, V lost 5 bases, and 8 bases had no gene match. CDR3 coding DNA: TGTGCCAGCAGTACAACCCTAGCGGGACTCACAGATACGCAGTATTTT. This codes for CASSTTLAGLTDTQYF.

In this sample, this clonotype turned up many times. The chain carries TRBV4-1 and TRBJ2-7; 7 bases fit TRBD2. CDR3 length equals 17 residues. Per germline, CDR1 MGHRA and CDR2 YSYEKL. The J segment lost 1 base and the V segment lost 2 bases, leaving 11 bases of the junction unmatched. The CDR3 is CASSQPGLRGGSYEQYF. The CDR3 nucleotides are TGCGCCAGCAGCCAACCCGGCTTACGCGGGGGATCCTACGAGCAGTACTTC.

At least ten counts were recorded for this clonotype. The chain carries TRBV12-3 or TRBV12-4 and TRBJ2-7, with a possible D match to TRBD1 (5 bases). The ends were cut back, 8 bases at V and 2 bases at J, with 13 bases in the middle. The CDR3 spans 13 residues. The CDR3 reads CASRPGYTYEQYF. In DNA, the CDR3 is TGTGCCAGCCGTCCAGGGTATACCTACGAGCAGTACTTC.

In its sample, this clonotype was seen a few times. The chain uses TRBV20-1 and TRBJ2-4; TRBD2 might be the D (5 bases). The CDR3 is made up of 17 amino acids. Trimming shortened V by 2 bases and J by 3 bases, and 20 bases separated the two germline ends. The germline gives CDR1 DFQATT, CDR2 SNEGSKA (reference sequence). CDR3 sequence (DNA): TGCAGTGCTAGAACCCCTTTTGAGGGAGAGAACAAAAACATTCAGTACTTC. This translates into CSARTPFEGENKNIQYF.

This clonotype was counted many times. The chain recombines TRBV7-3 with TRBJ2-5, with TRBD1 matching over 7 bases. CDR3 size: 13 residues. The V and J ends lost 5 bases and 2 bases, in that order; junction bases with no gene match: 2. Germline CDR1 and CDR2: SGHTA and FQGTGA. The CDR3 loop is CASSQGQQETQYF. CDR3 nucleotides: TGTGCCAGCAGCCAGGGACAGCAAGAGACCCAGTACTTC.

This clonotype was observed many times. The CDR3 spells CASSLGQGGEAFF. The CDR3 DNA sequence: TGTGCCAGCAGTTTAGGGCAGGGGGGTGAAGCTTTCTTT. The chain uses TRBV12-3 or TRBV12-4 and TRBJ1-1; 7 bases agree with TRBD1. The CDR3 is 13 residues long. The J segment lost 7 bases and the V segment lost 1 base, leaving 3 bases of the junction unmatched.

This clonotype occurred many times. The gene calls are TRBV6-2 or TRBV6-3 and TRBJ1-1, with D perhaps matching TRBD1 (5 bases). V was trimmed by 5 bases and J by 1 base, leaving 14 bases between them. CDR1 and CDR2 from the germline V gene are MNHEY and SVGEGT. This CDR3 spans 15 amino acids. CDR3 sequence (DNA): TGTGCCAGCAGTCACCGGAGAGGGGCGAACACTGAAGCTTTCTTT. This translates into CASSHRRGANTEAFF.

V usage is TRBV4-2 and J usage is TRBJ1-3; no firm D call. V was shortened by 1 base and J by 4 bases, with 20 bases between the two germline ends. Germline V gives CDR1 LGHNA, CDR2 YNFKEQ. This CDR3 has 18 residues. The chain's CDR3 is CASSQVSFAGRIGNTIYF. As DNA, the CDR3 is TGTGCCAGCAGCCAAGTCAGCTTTGCGGGGAGGATCGGAAACACCATATATTTT.

This sequence joins TRBV9 and TRBJ2-3; possible D gene TRBD2, 5 bases. Deletions cut 0 bases from V and 6 bases from J, with 14 bases between. From germline, CDR1 is SGDLS and CDR2 YYNGEE. The CDR3 contains 15 residues. The CDR3 here is CASSVGSVRMDTQYF. In DNA, the CDR3 is TGTGCCAGCAGCGTAGGTAGCGTTCGGATGGATACGCAGTATTTT.

At least ten counts were recorded for this clonotype. The chain carries TRBV19 and TRBJ1-2; D ambiguous. The V and J ends lost 3 bases and 6 bases respectively, with 5 bases between them. The CDR3 loop spans 11 amino acids. Germline CDR1 reads LNHDA; CDR2 reads SQIVND (reference sequence). This CDR3 is CASSIGDGYTF. DNA for the CDR3: TGTGCCAGTAGTATCGGGGATGGCTACACCTTC. The complete variable domain, with remaining parts taken from reference TRBV19 and TRBJ1-2, reads DGGITQSPKYLFRKEGQNVTLSCEQNLNHDAMYWYRQDPGQGLRLIYYSQIVNDFQKGDIAEGYSVSREKKESFPLTVTSAQKNPTAFYLCASSIGDGYTFGSGTRLTVV.

This clonotype was detected ten times or more. The CDR3 DNA sequence: TGTGCCAGCAGTATGACAGGGTATGGGGAGCTGTTTTTT. It encodes CASSMTGYGELFF. The rearrangement links TRBV6-1 to TRBJ2-2, with 7 bases matching TRBD1. CDR3 length: 13 amino acids. After removal of 5 bases from V and 8 bases from J, the junction contained 5 bases not matched to a gene. The germline V gene has CDR1 MNHNS and CDR2 SASEGT.

This clonotype was recorded many times. This rearrangement joins TRBV27 to TRBJ1-5; D perhaps matches TRBD1 (5 bases). The CDR3 loop spans 13 amino acids. V lost 3 bases and J 4 bases, leaving 7 bases between the germline ends. Per germline, CDR1 MNHEY and CDR2 SMNVEV (reference sequence). The CDR3 nucleotides are TGTGCCAGCAGTTTTCAGGGAAATCAGCCCCAGCATTTT. Translating it yields CASSFQGNQPQHF.

CDR3 nucleotides: TGTGCCAGCAGCTTAATGGGGGGGGAGGGCACAGATACGCAGTATTTT. This gives the protein CASSLMGGEGTDTQYF. V and J are TRBV7-2 and TRBJ2-3; 7 bases match TRBD2. CDR3 size: 16 residues. With V trimmed by 2 bases and J by 1 base, 6 bases remained unmatched. Germline CDR1 reads SGHTA; CDR2 reads FQGNSA.

The sample holds many counts of this clonotype. The chain couples TRBV20-1 to TRBJ1-1; maybe TRBD1 (6 bases). The length of the CDR3 is 17 residues. The germline V gene has CDR1 DFQATT and CDR2 SNEGSKA (reference sequence). V dropped 5 bases and J dropped 1 base, with 23 bases sitting between them. CDR3 loop: CSALQVGAQKRNTEAFF. DNA for the CDR3: TGCAGTGCTTTGCAAGTGGGGGCGCAGAAAAGGAACACTGAAGCTTTCTTT.

This clonotype was seen repeatedly, ten times or more. This chain uses TRBV4-1 with TRBJ2-1; no reliable D call. The CDR3 loop spans 16 amino acids. V lost 1 base to trimming and J lost 3 bases, with 13 bases between them. From germline, CDR1 is MGHRA and CDR2 YSYEKL. CDR3 nucleotides: TGCGCCAGCAGCCAAGGTACGGCGGTCTACTACAATGAGCAGTTCTTC. Its protein product is CASSQGTAVYYNEQFF.

This clonotype has at least ten counts. This rearrangement joins TRBV6-1 to TRBJ2-7; TRBD2 matches 10 bases. Trimming took 6 bases from V and 5 from J; bases not matched to a gene: 22. The CDR3 loop spans 19 amino acids. The germline gives CDR1 MNHNS, CDR2 SASEGT. In DNA form, the CDR3 reads TGTGCCAGCAGGCGAGCCCCTAGCGGGAGCCTTTGGGGGGTTGACGAGCAGTACTTC. The encoded protein is CASRRAPSGSLWGVDEQYF.

The sample holds a few counts of this clonotype. This chain connects TRBV6-2 or TRBV6-3 to TRBJ2-2; 7 bases are a match to TRBD1. V trimming: 2 bases; J trimming: 1 base; junction bases outside the gene matches: 1. The germline gives CDR1 MNHEY, CDR2 SVGEGT. CDR3 length: 15 residues. CDR3 in DNA: TGTGCCAGCAGTTACAGGGGGCTGAACACCGGGGAGCTGTTTTTT. Translating it yields CASSYRGLNTGELFF.

The rearrangement links TRBV3-1 to TRBJ2-7; 12 bases are a match to TRBD2. Trimming took 4 bases from V and 4 from J; bases not matched to a gene: 5. CDR3 length: 15 residues. From germline, CDR1 is LGHDT and CDR2 YNNKEL (reference sequence). Here the CDR3 DNA reads TGTGCCAGCAGCCTACGGACTAGCGGGGAATACGAGCAGTACTTC. This codes for CASSLRTSGEYEQYF.

This clonotype has a handful of counts. The chain links TRBV2 to TRBJ1-2; D ambiguous. Trimming cost V 7 bases and J 4 bases, with 7 bases left between them. Per germline, CDR1 SNHLY and CDR2 FYNNEI. The CDR3 is made up of 11 amino acids. The CDR3, as DNA: TGTGCCAGCACCCCAAGCTATGGCTACACCTTC. Amino acid sequence: CASTPSYGYTF.

This clonotype is classed as medium-sized. The gene calls are TRBV7-6 and TRBJ2-7; TRBD1 might be the D (5 bases). Germline V gives CDR1 SGHVS, CDR2 FNYEAQ. Deletions cut 5 bases from V and 4 bases from J, with 6 bases between. This CDR3 is 11 amino acids long. The CDR3 reads CASSPGYEQYF. CDR3 bases: TGTGCCAGCAGCCCAGGGTACGAGCAGTACTTC.